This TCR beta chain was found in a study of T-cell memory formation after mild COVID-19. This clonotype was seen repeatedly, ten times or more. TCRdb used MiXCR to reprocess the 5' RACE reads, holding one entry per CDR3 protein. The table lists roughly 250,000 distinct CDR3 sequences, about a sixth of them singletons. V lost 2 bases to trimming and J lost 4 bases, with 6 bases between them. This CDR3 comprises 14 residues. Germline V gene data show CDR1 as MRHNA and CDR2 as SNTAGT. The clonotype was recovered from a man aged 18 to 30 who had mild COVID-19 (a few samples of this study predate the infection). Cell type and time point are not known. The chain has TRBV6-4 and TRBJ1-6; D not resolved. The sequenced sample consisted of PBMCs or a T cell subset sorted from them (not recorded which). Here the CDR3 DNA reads TGTGCCAGCAGTGACAACGGGTATAATTCACCCCTCCACTTT. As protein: CASSDNGYNSPLHF.